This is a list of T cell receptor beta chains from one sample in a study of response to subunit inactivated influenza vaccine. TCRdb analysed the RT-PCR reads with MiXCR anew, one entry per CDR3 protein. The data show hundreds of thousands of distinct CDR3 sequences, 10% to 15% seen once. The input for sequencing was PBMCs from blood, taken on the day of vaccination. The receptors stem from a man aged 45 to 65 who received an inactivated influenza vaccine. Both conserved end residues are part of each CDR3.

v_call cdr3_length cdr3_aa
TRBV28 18 CASSPSPGLGAIGYTQYF
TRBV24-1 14 CATSDPGRVETQYF
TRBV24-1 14 CATSDTMTDYGYTF
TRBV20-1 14 CSAPIVAGYNEQFF
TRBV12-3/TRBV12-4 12 CASLGAESTQYF
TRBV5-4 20 CASSLVAGGISNSGANVLTF
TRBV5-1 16 CASSLAGGSRNSPLHF
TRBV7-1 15 CAMSSGLRGNQPQHF
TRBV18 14 CASSPQVGTYEQYF
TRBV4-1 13 CASSLGQGVPLHF
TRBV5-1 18 CASSLADRSQSGANVLTF
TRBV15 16 CATSRATISGMNEQFF
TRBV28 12 CASSKHNQPQHF
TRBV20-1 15 CSAQLAGAFTDTQYF
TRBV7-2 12 CASSLAGLGYTF
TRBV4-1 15 CASSQDPGASYGYTF
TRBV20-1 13 CSAKGGGADTQYF
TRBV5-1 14 CASSIGTGMYEQYF
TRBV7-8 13 CASSLDHNTEAFF
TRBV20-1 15 CSASSASGGSDTQYF
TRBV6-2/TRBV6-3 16 CANSYPPGQGSYEQYF
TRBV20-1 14 CSARDYRGFYEQYF
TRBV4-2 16 CASSQDRGPGTGELFF
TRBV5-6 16 CASSWGHRGDPDTQYF
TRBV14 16 CASSQFGVVAGYEQYF
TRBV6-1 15 CASREPGQGYNEQFF
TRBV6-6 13 CASSKDRAYEQYF
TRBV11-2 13 CASSPVRRYEQYF
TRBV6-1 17 CASTPLFAGGSTDTQYF
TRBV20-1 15 CSAWDRGNSNQPHHF
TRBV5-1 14 CASMQRGGVNEQFF
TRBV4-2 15 CASSQAGANTGELFF
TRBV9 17 CASSSPLDRGPGNTIYF
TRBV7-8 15 CASVVSAGGPNEQYF
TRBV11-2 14 CASTTLQGAYEQYF
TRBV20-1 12 CSATDILYEQYF
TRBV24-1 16 CATSAPAGSSYNEQFF
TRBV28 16 CASSLFLGQGNYEQYF
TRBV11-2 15 CASSLEGLAVGELFF
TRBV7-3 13 CASSAGPNYGYTF
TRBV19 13 CASSIGGTGELFF